Listed below are T cell receptor beta chains from one sample, sequenced in a study of cytomegalovirus exposure and HLA in healthy donors. TCRdb's table, derived via immunoSEQ multiplex PCR, lists solely in-frame clones and lacks some. Counted here are about 130,000 clones, roughly 82% occurring once; the ten biggest clones make up roughly 12%. Sequencing was carried out using PBMCs. Receptor source: a male donor in good health and CMV-seropositive. CDR3s include the opening cysteine and the closing phenylalanine or tryptophan. The D gene is left open where the match is weak. Not every row has a clone size; where given, it reads once, few, many or a size class.

d_call clone_size j_call v_call cdr3_nt cdr3_aa
TRBD2 NA TRBJ2-3 TRBV27 TGTGCCAGCAGTTTACTAGCGGGAGGGTTGGCAGATACGCAGTATTTT CASSLLAGGLADTQYF
TRBD1 NA TRBJ1-1 TRBV7-9 TGTTCCAGCAGTACAAGACAGGGCCACACTGAAGCTTTCTTT CSSSTRQGHTEAFF
TRBD1 NA TRBJ2-1 TRBV6-5 TGTGCCAGCAGAGGGACAGGGGGCACCGAGCAGTTCTTC CASRGTGGTEQFF
TRBD1 NA TRBJ2-7 TRBV7-3 TGTGCCAGCAGCTTATATCCAGGGACAGGGTCGTACGAGCAGTACTTC CASSLYPGTGSYEQYF
TRBD1 once TRBJ1-1 TRBV7-8 TGTGCCAGCAGCCTACAGGGGGAGGCGAACACTGAAGCTTTCTTT CASSLQGEANTEAFF
TRBD2 few TRBJ2-4 TRBV6-7 TGTGCCAGCACAAACGGGACTAGCGGGAGTCAATGTGGCAAAAACATTCAGTACTTC CASTNGTSGSQCGKNIQYF
TRBD2 NA TRBJ2-7 TRBV7-9 TGTGCCAGCAGCCCGGGACTAGCGGGAGGGAGGCGGTCCCACGAGCAGTACTTC CASSPGLAGGRRSHEQYF
NA NA TRBJ1-6 TRBV7-3 TGTGCTAGTGGGCGGGGGCGAAATTCACCCCTCCACTTT CASGRGRNSPLHF
NA few TRBJ1-2 TRBV28 TGTGCCAGCAGTTTAACGGGGGGCGACTATGGCTACACCTTC CASSLTGGDYGYTF
TRBD2 few TRBJ2-7 TRBV19 TGTGCCAGTAGTCCCCCCCGGGCTAGCGGGTCCTACGAGCAGTACTTC CASSPPRASGSYEQYF
NA NA TRBJ1-1 TRBV5-8 TGTGCCAGCAGCTTGGCCTCATTTGGCGGCCTGAACACTGAAGCTTTCTTT CASSLASFGGLNTEAFF
NA few TRBJ2-7 TRBV7-6 TGTGCCAGCAGCTTGCAACAGGGACGCGAGCAGTACTTC CASSLQQGREQYF
NA NA TRBJ2-7 TRBV4-2 TGTGCCAGCAGCCAAGCCCCGAAAGAGGGCCACTACGAGCAGTACTTC CASSQAPKEGHYEQYF
TRBD2 NA TRBJ2-3 TRBV7-2 TGTGCCAGCAGTCAGCCGGGAGGGGATACGCAGTATTTT CASSQPGGDTQYF
NA NA TRBJ2-7 TRBV18 TGTGCCAGCTCCCCCAGCCCGAGACAGGGAGGCCGGTATTCCGAAAGCTACGAGCAGTACTTC CASSPSPRQGGRYSESYEQYF
TRBD2 NA TRBJ2-7 TRBV6-1 TGTGCCAGCAGTGGACTAGCGGGAGTGTCCTACGAGCAGTACTTC CASSGLAGVSYEQYF
NA NA TRBJ1-1 TRBV19 TGTGCCAGTAGTATAGAGATACAGGGATTTAAGACTGAAGCTTTCTTT CASSIEIQGFKTEAFF
TRBD2 NA TRBJ2-7 TRBV2 TGTGCCAGCAGTCTGGGCCCTAGCGGGAGGACCTCCTCCTACGAGCAGTACTTC CASSLGPSGRTSSYEQYF
NA NA TRBJ1-4 TRBV9 TGTGCCAGCAGCGTGTCGGGGGGGCGGACTAATGAAAAACTGTTTTTT CASSVSGGRTNEKLFF
NA NA TRBJ2-7 TRBV4-1 TGCGCCAGCAGCCTGTGGGGGGGCCGCCTTTACGAGCAGTACTTC CASSLWGGRLYEQYF
NA NA TRBJ2-7 TRBV28 TGTGCCAGCAGTACACGGGGGACGAGCCGGGGGCAGTACTTC CASSTRGTSRGQYF
NA NA TRBJ1-4 TRBV28 TGTGCCAGCACACGGCTCCAGGGGAATAATGAAAAACTGTTTTTT CASTRLQGNNEKLFF
NA few TRBJ2-3 TRBV9 TGTGCCAGCAGCGTAGGAGCGGACGGTTACACAGATACGCAGTATTTT CASSVGADGYTDTQYF
NA NA TRBJ1-6 TRBV4-3 TGCGCCAGCAGCCAAGCCATTGAGCGGAATTCACCCCTCCACTTT CASSQAIERNSPLHF
NA NA TRBJ2-7 TRBV7-2 TGTGCCAGCAGCACTGCCGGGACACCCTCCTACGAGCAGTACTTC CASSTAGTPSYEQYF
TRBD1 NA TRBJ1-6 TRBV6-1 TGTGCCAGCAGTGATTCGGGACAGGGGAGGGGGTTTGATTCACCCCTCCACTTT CASSDSGQGRGFDSPLHF
NA NA TRBJ2-1 TRBV30 TGTGCCTGGACGGTAGCGGTAAGGAATGAGCAGTTCTTC CAWTVAVRNEQFF
TRBD1 NA TRBJ1-2 TRBV28 TGTGCCAGCAGTCCCCCCGGACAGGTACCAAACTATGGCTACACCTTC CASSPPGQVPNYGYTF